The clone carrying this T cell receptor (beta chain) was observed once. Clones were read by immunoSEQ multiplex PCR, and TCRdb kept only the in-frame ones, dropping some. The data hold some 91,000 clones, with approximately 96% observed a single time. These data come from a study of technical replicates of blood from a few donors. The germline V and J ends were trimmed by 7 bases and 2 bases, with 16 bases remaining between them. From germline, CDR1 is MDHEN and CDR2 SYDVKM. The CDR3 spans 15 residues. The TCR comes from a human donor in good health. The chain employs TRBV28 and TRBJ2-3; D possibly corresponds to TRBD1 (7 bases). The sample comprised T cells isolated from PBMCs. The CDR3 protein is CASTPRGTVTDTQYF. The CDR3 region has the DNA TGTGCCAGCACCCCCCGGGGGACAGTCACAGATACGCAGTATTTT.